The entry below gives a single T cell receptor (beta chain) sequence along with its context. Its antigen is currently unknown. The source of the sample is a study of graft-versus-host responses after intestinal transplantation. Overall study: Grafts that recipients had were multivisceral, liver-intestinal, or isolated intestinal transplants.

Study-level points and caveats: The authors found GvH clones in recipient marrow, some appearing first in ileum or blood.

The length of the CDR3 is 15 residues. V lost 1 base, J lost 7 bases, and 9 bases stayed unmatched. Germline loops: CDR1 SGHTA, CDR2 FQGTGA. The data were produced by immunoSEQ multiplex PCR, yet TCRdb's version contains in-frame clones alone and is incomplete. The sample records tens of thousands of clones, over 80% being singletons. The clonotype comes from a human donor who was the organ donor for an intestinal transplant. Sample: unstimulated CD8+ T cells sorted from spleen or lymph node cells, taken before transplant. This rearrangement joins TRBV7-3 to TRBJ1-1, with 7 bases lining up with TRBD1. CDR3 loop: CASSLIPGWDSEAFF. The CDR3 DNA sequence: TGTGCCAGCAGCTTAATCCCGGGATGGGACAGTGAAGCTTTCTTT.